This T cell receptor (beta chain) was identified during a study of preoperative IRX-2 immunotherapy in early breast cancer. Treatment specified: preoperative locoregional IRX-2 cytokine immunotherapy. Patients received preoperative, locoregional IRX-2 cytokine immunotherapy in a phase Ib study. A single count supports this clone. Produced via immunoSEQ multiplex PCR; TCRdb's table is partial and in-frame only. This sample has approximately 6,300 clones, with 60% to 85% found just once. The CDR3 has 13 amino acids. V was clipped by 10 bases and J by 1 base; unmatched bases: 6. Germline loops: CDR1 MNHGY, CDR2 SAAAGT.

The sample consisted of tumor tissue, taken before IRX-2 immunotherapy. The chain uses TRBV6-8 and TRBJ2-7; 8 nucleotides match TRBD1. The receptor was derived from a human donor with breast cancer. CDR3 nucleotide sequence: TGTGCCACCTCGCAGGGGGCATCCTACGAGCAGTACTTC. The encoded protein is CATSQGASYEQYF.